This section outlines one TCR beta chain sequence together with its context. Time point defined: patch test 2, 6 weeks after DPC sensitization. Treatment here: therapeutic diphenylcyclopropenone sensitization with weekly scalp DPC. This sample is part of a study of human T cells and chemical hapten exposure. Study overall: DPC at 0.01% went onto the upper back in patch tests, read at 6 days.

The CDR3 spans 13 residues. Germline assignment: CDR1 MDHEN and CDR2 SYDVKM. Trimming stripped 7 bases from V and 7 bases from J, with 17 bases between. The library tagged each cDNA molecule with unique molecular identifiers. From the RACE reads, TCRdb called clonotypes with MiXCR, one entry per CDR3 protein. The sample consists of a few hundred thousand distinct CDR3 sequences, about 6% of them appearing once. The receptor comes from a woman under 30 with alopecia areata. Some clones in this sample may be carry-over from other donors' samples. The sample in question was whole blood, obtained in connection with sensitization to the hapten diphenylcyclopropenone (DPC). The chain has TRBV28 and TRBJ2-7, with D perhaps matching TRBD2 (7 bases). The CDR3 protein is CASTTRGAGEQYF. CDR3 nucleotide sequence: TGTGCCAGCACCACCCGGGGGGCGGGGGAGCAGTACTTC.